Following are 20 T cell receptor beta chains from one sample sequenced in a study of blood T cell repertoires in COVID-19. Sequencing used immunoSEQ multiplex PCR; TCRdb keeps in-frame clones, though not all of them. Among about 54,000 clones listed, roughly four fifths were seen once. Material: peripheral blood. The source of these receptors is a woman aged 60-75 years with acute or convalescent COVID-19.

To note about this clone: The same CDR3 arises from other DNA sequences in this sample as well. This chain uses TRBV11-2 with TRBJ1-5; D is perhaps TRBD1 (5 bases). This CDR3 region has 13 residues. V was clipped by 0 bases and J by 5 bases, with 5 bases between them. Germline CDR1 reads SGHAT; CDR2 reads FQNNGV. CDR3 amino acids: CASSLDRDQPQHF. CDR3 in DNA: TGTGCCAGCAGCTTAGACAGGGATCAGCCCCAGCATTTT.

The chain joins TRBV5-1 to TRBJ2-2, with D uncertain. The V gene lost 2 bases and the J gene lost 8 bases, with 4 bases spanning the gap. The V gene's germline CDR1 is SGHRS and CDR2 YFSETQ. This CDR3 has 11 residues. The CDR3 reads CASSLAGELFF. DNA for the CDR3: TGCGCCAGCAGCTTAGCTGGGGAGCTGTTTTTT.

V and J are TRBV9 and TRBJ1-1; a possible D gene is TRBD1 (5 bases). Germline assignment: CDR1 SGDLS and CDR2 YYNGEE. CDR3 size: 15 residues. V was clipped by 0 bases and J by 2 bases, with 11 bases between them. The CDR3 protein is CASSVGRTRNTEAFF. The CDR3 nucleotides read TGTGCCAGCAGCGTAGGAAGGACACGCAACACTGAAGCTTTCTTT.

This rearrangement joins TRBV5-6 to TRBJ1-2, with D perhaps TRBD1 (5 bases). Germline V gives CDR1 SGHDT, CDR2 YYEEEE. The germline V and J ends were trimmed by 4 bases and 3 bases, with 7 bases remaining between them. This CDR3 is built from 12 residues. Written as DNA, the CDR3 is TGTGCCAGCAGCGCGGGACACTATGGCTACACCTTC. This codes for CASSAGHYGYTF.

The chain carries TRBV28 and TRBJ2-2; 8 bases are a match to TRBD2. The CDR3 contains 16 residues. Germline V lookup: CDR1 MDHEN, CDR2 SYDVKM. Unmatched junction bases numbered 10, after V lost 5 bases and J lost 5 bases. The CDR3: CASSVIGGAGTGELFF. The CDR3 nucleotides are TGTGCCAGCAGTGTTATCGGGGGGGCCGGGACCGGGGAGCTGTTTTTT.

CDR3 sequence (DNA): TGTGCCACCAGTTCGGGACAGGGCGATGAAAAACTGTTTTTT. Its translation is CATSSGQGDEKLFF. V and J are TRBV24-1 and TRBJ1-4; TRBD1 agrees at 9 bases. Per the germline V gene, CDR1 is KGHDR and CDR2 is SFDVKD. The CDR3 has 14 amino acids. V dropped 6 bases and J dropped 6; count of bases not matched to a gene: 4.

This chain connects TRBV7-9 to TRBJ1-1; D is ambiguous. Germline V lookup: CDR1 SEHNR, CDR2 FQNEAQ (reference sequence). This CDR3 has 13 amino acids. The V gene lost 5 bases and the J gene lost 2 bases, with 9 bases spanning the gap. CDR3 loop: CASSHPYNTEAFF. CDR3 nucleotide sequence: TGTGCCAGCAGCCACCCCTATAACACTGAAGCTTTCTTT.

The table lists this clone with a count of one. The V call is TRBV7-8, the J call TRBJ1-1, with D possibly matching TRBD1 (6 bases). V was pared by 10 bases and J by 1 base, with 19 bases between. The germline V gene encodes CDR1 SGHVS and CDR2 FQNEAQ. The CDR3 is made up of 15 amino acids. The CDR3 region is CATARGGRGNTEAFF. CDR3 sequence (DNA): TGTGCCACCGCACGGGGGGGCAGGGGGAACACTGAAGCTTTCTTT.

V and J are TRBV18 and TRBJ2-5; maybe TRBD2 (6 bases). Germline CDR1 is KGHSH and CDR2 is LQKENI. CDR3 length equals 14 residues. Trimming cost V 3 bases and J 6 bases, with 14 bases left between them. CDR3 in amino acids: CASSPEASEQTQYF. DNA of the CDR3: TGTGCCAGCTCACCGGAAGCTAGCGAACAGACCCAGTACTTC.

This chain uses TRBV7-2 with TRBJ2-6, with D maybe TRBD1 (6 bases). This CDR3 is 19 amino acids long. The germline gives CDR1 SGHTA, CDR2 FQGNSA. V lost 1 base to trimming and J lost 1 base, with 17 bases between them. The DNA of the CDR3 is TGTGCCAGCAGCTTAGTACGGACAGCCCTCGGGTCTGGGGCCAACGTCCTGACTTTC. Amino acid sequence: CASSLVRTALGSGANVLTF.

This rearrangement joins TRBV3-1 (or the pseudogene TRBV3-2) to TRBJ2-5, with D possibly TRBD2 on 6 matching bases. Deletions cut 0 bases from V and 2 bases from J, with 16 bases between. CDR1 is LGHDT, CDR2 YNNKEL, per germline (reference sequence). This CDR3 contains 17 residues. The CDR3 DNA reads as TGTGCCAGCAGCCAAGACGCGGCTAGCGCAAGTCAAGAGACCCAGTACTTC. Its protein is CASSQDAASASQETQYF.

J is TRBJ2-5 and V is TRBV6-6; D might be TRBD1 (5 bases). The germline V and J ends were trimmed by 2 bases and 4 bases, with 8 bases remaining between them. The CDR3 has 13 amino acids. From germline, CDR1 is MNHNY and CDR2 SVGAGI (reference sequence). The CDR3: CASSYRGRETQYF. In DNA, the CDR3 is TGTGCCAGCAGTTACAGGGGTCGAGAGACCCAGTACTTC.

This chain links TRBV19 with TRBJ1-3; a weak D match, TRBD1 (5 bases). The CDR3 is 14 residues long. V dropped 5 bases and J dropped 0 bases, with 8 bases sitting between them. Germline assignment: CDR1 LNHDA and CDR2 SQIVND (reference sequence). The CDR3 bases are TGTGCCAGTAGTCGGGGGAGCTCTGGAAACACCATATATTTT. The encoded protein is CASSRGSSGNTIYF.

This chain connects TRBV20-1 to TRBJ2-1; D may be TRBD1 (6 bases). Germline values: CDR1 DFQATT, CDR2 SNEGSKA (reference sequence). V was cut by 4 bases and J by 8 bases, with 9 bases left in between. There are 11 residues in the CDR3. In DNA form, the CDR3 reads TGCAGTGCTACCAGACAGGATGAGCAGTTCTTC. Its translation is CSATRQDEQFF.

V gene TRBV6-5 combines with J gene TRBJ2-5; 9 bases agree with TRBD2. This CDR3 has 15 amino acids. The ends lost 5 bases at V and 3 bases at J; junction bases unmatched: 7. Germline lookup yields CDR1 MNHEY and CDR2 SVGAGI. The CDR3 spells CASSPIRLAEETQYF. CDR3 bases: TGTGCCAGCAGTCCTATTCGACTAGCGGAAGAGACCCAGTACTTC.

The rearrangement uses TRBV19 and TRBJ1-5, with 7 bases aligning to TRBD1. CDR1 and CDR2 from the germline V gene are LNHDA and SQIVND (reference sequence). The CDR3 loop spans 15 amino acids. The V gene end was trimmed by 4 bases and the J gene end by 2 bases; junction bases not matched to a gene: 5. CDR3 sequence: CASSSRQGGNQPQHF. The CDR3 nucleotides read TGTGCCAGTAGTAGTAGACAGGGAGGCAATCAGCCCCAGCATTTT.

This chain connects TRBV7-9 to TRBJ2-3, with D maybe TRBD1 (6 bases). CDR3 size: 18 residues. CDR1 is SEHNR and CDR2 is FQNEAQ in the germline V gene (reference sequence). V lost 2 bases to trimming and J lost 1 base, with 19 bases between them. Here the CDR3 reads CASSLSQGVGVGTDTQYF. CDR3 nucleotides: TGTGCCAGCAGCTTATCACAGGGAGTCGGGGTGGGCACAGATACGCAGTATTTT.

The table lists this clone with a few counts. The V call is TRBV28, the J call TRBJ1-2; 9 positions agree with TRBD1. The CDR3 is made up of 13 amino acids. Losses at the gene ends were 11 bases for V and 3 bases for J; bases not matched to a gene: 7. The V gene's germline CDR1 is MDHEN and CDR2 SYDVKM. The CDR3 sequence is CAGTGGADYGYTF. DNA for the CDR3: TGTGCCGGAACAGGGGGCGCCGACTATGGCTACACCTTC.

Only a few counts were recorded for this clone. V is TRBV19 and J is TRBJ1-5, with a weak D call TRBD1 (5 bases). Germline assignment: CDR1 LNHDA and CDR2 SQIVND (reference sequence). V was trimmed by 6 bases and J by 3 bases, leaving 12 bases between them. The CDR3 covers 14 residues. CDR3 DNA sequence: TGTGCCAGTAGGAAGGAGGGGAACAATCAGCCCCAGCATTTT. Protein sequence: CASRKEGNNQPQHF.

This sequence joins TRBV7-9 and TRBJ1-1; no definite D call. Trimming pared 0 bases from V and 6 bases from J, leaving 8 bases between. Germline loops: CDR1 SEHNR, CDR2 FQNEAQ (reference sequence). The CDR3 totals 13 residues. The CDR3 region has the DNA TGTGCCAGCAGCTTAGCGGGGAGGGCTGAAGCTTTCTTT. Its translation: CASSLAGRAEAFF.